The 26 T cell receptor beta chains below were found in one sample sequenced in a study of T-cell memory formation after mild COVID-19. TCRdb reanalysed the 5' RACE reads using MiXCR and keeps one entry per CDR3 protein. The table includes around 80,000 distinct CDR3 sequences, 11% to 15% detected once. What was sequenced was PBMCs or a T cell subset sorted from them (not recorded which). The receptors derive from an adult woman who had mild COVID-19 (a few samples of this study predate the infection). Cell type and time point are not known.

The chain recombines TRBV19 with TRBJ2-1, with 8 bases fitting TRBD2. The CDR3 runs 15 residues. Germline CDR1 and CDR2: LNHDA and SQIVND (reference sequence). Trimming removed 7 bases from V and 7 bases from J; junction bases left unmatched: 12. The CDR3 bases are TGTGCCAGTAAGGCCGGGAGGGGCTTCAGTAATGAGCAGTTCTTC. Protein sequence: CASKAGRGFSNEQFF.

The chain carries TRBV6-5 and TRBJ2-7; 11 bases align to TRBD2. This CDR3 contains 15 residues. V shed 0 bases and J 3 bases; nucleotides not matched to a gene: 1. Germline CDR1 reads MNHEY; CDR2 reads SVGAGI. The CDR3 sequence is CASSYSGTSGYEQYF. CDR3 nucleotide sequence: TGTGCCAGCAGTTACTCCGGGACTAGCGGCTACGAGCAGTACTTC.

V gene TRBV15 combines with J gene TRBJ2-1, with D perhaps TRBD2 (6 bases). The germline gives CDR1 LNHNV, CDR2 YYDKDF (reference sequence). This CDR3 has 14 amino acids. Trimming took 5 bases from V and 1 from J, leaving 9 bases between them. The CDR3 spells CATSGDSSYNEQFF. The CDR3, as DNA: TGTGCCACCAGCGGGGACTCGTCCTACAATGAGCAGTTCTTC.

This clonotype was detected a few times. The rearrangement joins TRBV4-1 to TRBJ1-1; D not resolved. This CDR3 region has 15 residues. Trimming took 0 bases from V and 4 from J, leaving 12 bases between them. The V gene's germline CDR1 is MGHRA and CDR2 YSYEKL. CDR3 nucleotides: TGCGCCAGCAGCCAAGATCCTCTGGGAGTCACTGAAGCTTTCTTT. Residues: CASSQDPLGVTEAFF.

This clonotype was observed a few times. J is TRBJ2-7 and V is TRBV9, with D perhaps matching TRBD2 (6 bases). The germline V and J ends were trimmed by 4 bases and 2 bases, with 13 bases remaining between them. Looked up from germline, CDR1 is SGDLS and CDR2 is YYNGEE. The CDR3 extends over 14 amino acids. Here the CDR3 DNA reads TGTGCCAGCAGCCATCCGGGACTTACCTACGAGCAGTACTTC. It is translated as CASSHPGLTYEQYF.

This rearrangement joins TRBV6-5 to TRBJ2-5; TRBD2 matches at 9 bases. Germline V gives CDR1 MNHEY, CDR2 SVGAGI. CDR3 size: 17 residues. V was pared by 3 bases and J by 1 base, with 9 bases of the junction left unmatched. CDR3: CASSYGAGGRAQETQYF. CDR3 sequence (DNA): TGTGCCAGCAGTTATGGAGCGGGCGGGAGGGCCCAAGAGACCCAGTACTTC.

The J gene is TRBJ2-1, the V gene TRBV24-1; no firm D call. V dropped 2 bases and J dropped 8 bases, with 12 bases sitting between them. This CDR3 is 14 amino acids long. Per germline, CDR1 KGHDR and CDR2 SFDVKD. The DNA for the CDR3 is TGTGCCACCAGTGATTCCCCCCGTAATGATGAGCAGTTCTTC. Encoded protein: CATSDSPRNDEQFF.

This rearrangement joins TRBV5-1 to TRBJ2-1; D is unresolved. Germline CDR1 is SGHRS and CDR2 is YFSETQ. The CDR3 loop spans 15 amino acids. The V end lost 2 bases, the J end lost 0 bases, and 9 bases lay between the germline ends. The CDR3 protein is CASSLVEPSYNEQFF. The CDR3 DNA sequence: TGCGCCAGCAGCTTAGTAGAGCCCTCCTACAATGAGCAGTTCTTC. The variable domain in full, completed from reference TRBV5-1 and TRBJ2-1, reads KAGVTQTPRYLIKTRGQQVTLSCSPISGHRSVSWYQQTPGQGLQFLFEYFSETQRNKGNFPGRFSGRQFSNSRSEMNVSTLELGDSALYLCASSLVEPSYNEQFFGPGTRLTVL.

This clonotype appeared a few times. This chain joins TRBV27 and TRBJ2-2; D possibly corresponds to TRBD1 (5 bases). This CDR3 is 14 amino acids long. Germline CDR1 is MNHEY and CDR2 is SMNVEV (reference sequence). Between the trimmed V and J ends, which lost 2 bases and 7 bases, there was a span of 11 bases. DNA for the CDR3: TGTGCCAGCAGTTTAGCAGGGTACAGCGGGGAGCTGTTTTTT. Its translation is CASSLAGYSGELFF.

This clonotype was seen many times. The gene calls are TRBV4-3 and TRBJ2-7; possibly TRBD1 for D (6 bases). V shed 0 bases and J shed 2 bases, with 11 bases lying between them. The CDR3 contains 15 residues. Germline V lookup: CDR1 LGHNA, CDR2 YSLEER. The CDR3 bases are TGCGCCAGCAGCCAAGATCGGGACACCCCCTACGAGCAGTACTTC. Protein product: CASSQDRDTPYEQYF.

This clonotype occurred many times. The V call is TRBV5-1, the J call TRBJ2-1; 10 bases line up with TRBD2. The CDR3 is 15 amino acids. V lost 5 bases to trimming and J lost 7 bases; unmatched junction nucleotides: 9. Per the germline V gene, CDR1 is SGHRS and CDR2 is YFSETQ. CDR3 region: CASSPGLAGVNEQFF. CDR3 coding DNA: TGCGCCAGCAGTCCCGGGCTAGCGGGAGTTAATGAGCAGTTCTTC.

This chain joins TRBV12-3 or TRBV12-4 and TRBJ1-1; tentative D call: TRBD1 (5 bases). V lost 6 bases and J 4 bases, leaving 6 bases between the germline ends. The CDR3 contains 11 residues. The CDR3 region has the DNA TGTGCCAGCAGGGGGACCACTGAAGCTTTCTTT. It encodes CASRGTTEAFF.

The chain couples TRBV7-6 to TRBJ2-7, with D possibly being TRBD2 (6 bases). V was pared by 5 bases and J by 4 bases, with 15 bases between. Germline values: CDR1 SGHVS, CDR2 FNYEAQ. This CDR3 comprises 14 residues. CDR3 protein: CASSPRDSEYEQYF. CDR3 DNA sequence: TGTGCCAGCAGCCCGAGGGACTCAGAGTACGAGCAGTACTTC. The variable domain in full, completed from reference TRBV7-6 and TRBJ2-7, reads GAGVSQSPRYKVTKRGQDVALRCDPISGHVSLYWYRQALGQGPEFLTYFNYEAQQDKSGLPNDRFSAERPEGSISTLTIQRTEQRDSAMYRCASSPRDSEYEQYFGPGTRLTVT.

This clonotype occurred a few times. The genes are TRBV24-1 and TRBJ2-5; D call uncertain. V lost 4 bases to trimming and J lost 4 bases, with 18 bases between them. The germline V gene encodes CDR1 KGHDR and CDR2 SFDVKD. The CDR3 runs to 16 residues. The chain's CDR3 is CATSDSRGPVGETQYF. CDR3 coding DNA: TGTGCCACCAGTGACAGCCGCGGCCCCGTGGGAGAGACCCAGTACTTC.

In this sample, this clonotype turned up a few times. The chain uses TRBV3-1 and TRBJ2-1; D gene ambiguous. The CDR3 has 11 amino acids. Trimming took off 3 bases at V and 8 bases at J, with 5 bases between the two ends. Germline V gene sequence: CDR1 LGHDT, CDR2 YNNKEL (reference sequence). CDR3 region: CASSHPHEQFF. The CDR3 DNA reads as TGTGCCAGCAGCCATCCCCATGAGCAGTTCTTC.

This clonotype has a handful of counts. V is TRBV7-6 and J is TRBJ2-3; D may be TRBD2 (7 bases). From germline, CDR1 is SGHVS and CDR2 FNYEAQ. Between the trimmed V and J ends, which lost 5 bases and 0 bases, there was a span of 18 bases. CDR3 length equals 17 residues. CDR3 bases: TGTGCCAGCAGCAGCGAGGCGGGGGCTACTAGCACAGATACGCAGTATTTT. Its translation is CASSSEAGATSTDTQYF.

The V gene is TRBV25-1, the J gene TRBJ2-2; maybe TRBD2 (6 bases). The length of the CDR3 is 16 residues. Trimming pared 4 bases from V and 0 bases from J, leaving 12 bases between. Germline CDR1 and CDR2: MGHDK and SYGVNS. CDR3 loop: CASSGVAEPNTGELFF. CDR3 DNA sequence: TGTGCCAGCAGTGGGGTAGCGGAACCGAACACCGGGGAGCTGTTTTTT.

This sequence joins TRBV10-3 and TRBJ2-3; D remains ambiguous. V gave up 1 base and J gave up 0 bases, with 5 bases separating them. From germline, CDR1 is ENHRY and CDR2 SYGVKD. The CDR3 is 14 amino acids. This CDR3 reads CAISEFGSTDTQYF. CDR3 in DNA: TGTGCCATCAGTGAGTTTGGCAGCACAGATACGCAGTATTTT.

The chain employs TRBV7-8 and TRBJ2-1; 14 nucleotides align to TRBD2. CDR1 is SGHVS and CDR2 is FQNEAQ in the germline V gene. V trimming: 5 bases; J trimming: 10 bases; junction bases outside the gene matches: 7. This CDR3 is built from 15 residues. Here the CDR3 reads CASSPRTSGGLEQFF. As DNA, the CDR3 is TGTGCCAGCAGCCCCAGGACTAGCGGGGGGCTGGAGCAGTTCTTC.

This rearrangement joins TRBV29-1 to TRBJ1-2; 10 bases are shared with TRBD1. Germline V gene data show CDR1 as SQVTM and CDR2 as ANQGSEA. The V segment lost 4 bases and the J segment 4 bases; nucleotides outside the gene matches: 3. This CDR3 spans 13 amino acids. CDR3 bases: TGCAGCGTTGTGGGACAGGGGTCCTATGGCTACACCTTC. Amino acids: CSVVGQGSYGYTF.

This clonotype has more than one count but fewer than ten. The V call is TRBV20-1, the J call TRBJ1-4; 7 bases fit TRBD1. In germline, CDR1 is DFQATT, CDR2 SNEGSKA (reference sequence). CDR3 length: 16 amino acids. J lost 0 bases, V lost 6 bases, and 10 bases had no gene match. The CDR3 bases are TGCAGTGCCTCCGGGACAGCCCACCCAACTAATGAAAAACTGTTTTTT. Its protein is CSASGTAHPTNEKLFF.

This clonotype was detected many times. V usage is TRBV27 and J usage is TRBJ2-7, with TRBD2 matching over 10 bases. Germline trimming cut 5 bases from V and 7 bases from J; bases unmatched to any gene: 8. Germline lookup yields CDR1 MNHEY and CDR2 SMNVEV (reference sequence). The length of the CDR3 is 14 residues. The CDR3 spells CASSPLLAGREQYF. For the CDR3, the DNA is TGTGCCAGCAGTCCGCTACTAGCGGGGAGGGAGCAGTACTTC.

The CDR3 sequence: CASSTGTSGDNEQFF. In nucleotides, the CDR3 is TGCGCCAGCAGCACTGGGACTAGTGGCGACAATGAGCAGTTCTTC. The rearrangement uses TRBV5-1 and TRBJ2-1, with 8 bases identical to TRBD2. CDR3 length equals 15 residues. V shed 4 bases and J 5 bases; nucleotides not matched to a gene: 8. The germline CDR1 and CDR2 sequences are SGHRS and YFSETQ.

V is TRBV2 and J is TRBJ2-3; 7 bases are shared with TRBD1. The J segment lost 2 bases and the V segment lost 6 bases, leaving 20 bases of the junction unmatched. CDR3 length: 19 amino acids. Per germline, CDR1 SNHLY and CDR2 FYNNEI. Written as DNA, the CDR3 is TGTGCCAGCAGGGCTGGGTTTCTACAGGGGTTAGGCAACACAGATACGCAGTATTTT. Its protein product is CASRAGFLQGLGNTDTQYF.

This clonotype showed up many times. V is TRBV4-3 and J is TRBJ2-2; 9 nucleotides agree with TRBD1. Germline CDR1 is LGHNA and CDR2 is YSLEER. J was trimmed by 5 bases and V by 1 base; bases with no gene match: 8. The CDR3 is made up of 17 amino acids. The CDR3 DNA sequence: TGCGCCAGCAGCCAAGTCCCGGGACAGGGTTGGACCGGGGAGCTGTTTTTT. This gives the protein CASSQVPGQGWTGELFF.

This clonotype was counted many times. The rearrangement uses TRBV7-8 and TRBJ2-7; the match to TRBD2 covers 10 bases. The CDR3 has 17 amino acids. Germline CDR1 reads SGHVS; CDR2 reads FQNEAQ. The trim removed 1 base at V and 5 bases at J, leaving 11 bases unmatched. As DNA, the CDR3 is TGTGCCAGCAGCTTAGGGTCGGGGCTAGCGGGAGATCACGAGCAGTACTTC. This translates into CASSLGSGLAGDHEQYF.